Below, 19 T cell receptor beta chains from the same sample are listed, as sequenced in a study of CD8 T cells in ankylosing spondylitis. TCRdb re-called the 5' RACE reads through MiXCR, storing one row per CDR3 protein. This repertoire shows fewer than 250,000 distinct CDR3 sequences, approximately 10% found once; its top ten account for about 3%. The sample taken for sequencing was blood, either unsorted or a sorted T cell fraction (not recorded which). These TCRs come from a male donor with ankylosing spondylitis or in good health (not recorded which).

This clonotype was picked up many times. The chain employs TRBV5-1 and TRBJ2-7; D unclear. The germline V and J ends were trimmed by 4 bases and 3 bases, with 14 bases remaining between them. The CDR3 length is 14 residues. CDR1 SGHRS and CDR2 YFSETQ come from the germline V gene. CDR3 coding DNA: TGCGCCAGCAGCGCCACGACCGCGAACTACGAGCAGTACTTC. Translating it yields CASSATTANYEQYF.

This clonotype was seen only a few times. This rearrangement joins TRBV10-1 to TRBJ2-7; 10 bases line up with TRBD1. The germline V gene has CDR1 WNHNN and CDR2 SYGVQD (reference sequence). Trimming cost V 0 bases and J 6 bases; bases outside gene matches: 5. The CDR3 is 15 residues long. The CDR3 region has the DNA TGCGCCAGCAGTGAGTCGACGGGACAGGGGTCCGAGCAGTACTTC. This codes for CASSESTGQGSEQYF.

There are many counts of this clonotype. CDR3 coding DNA: TGCAGCGTTGAGGAGTCGGGAACCGGGGAGCTGTTTTTT. It encodes CSVEESGTGELFF. This chain connects TRBV29-1 to TRBJ2-2; weak D call: TRBD2 (5 bases). V dropped 3 bases and J dropped 5 bases, with 10 bases sitting between them. This CDR3 has 13 residues. Germline CDR1 reads SQVTM; CDR2 reads ANQGSEA.

This clonotype was counted at least ten times. The rearrangement joins TRBV4-2 to TRBJ2-7; D is possibly TRBD2 (6 bases). Trimming left V 0 bases short and J 0 bases short, with 12 bases between. Germline lookup yields CDR1 LGHNA and CDR2 YNFKEQ. The CDR3 is 16 residues long. The CDR3 region is CASSQEEGLISYEQYF. For the CDR3, the DNA is TGTGCCAGCAGCCAAGAGGAGGGACTGATCTCCTACGAGCAGTACTTC.

This clonotype was detected only a few times. The chain has TRBV7-6 and TRBJ2-1; TRBD1 matches 9 bases. V trimming: 4 bases; J trimming: 7 bases; junction bases outside the gene matches: 11. The germline V gene encodes CDR1 SGHVS and CDR2 FNYEAQ. This CDR3 comprises 16 residues. The CDR3 is CASSSLRGQGRNEQFF. The CDR3 coding sequence is TGTGCCAGCAGCTCCCTTAGGGGACAGGGAAGGAATGAGCAGTTCTTC.

This clonotype was picked up many times. The chain employs TRBV5-1 and TRBJ2-2; no reliable D call. CDR3 length equals 14 residues. Germline V gene data show CDR1 as SGHRS and CDR2 as YFSETQ. Trimming took 1 base from V and 2 from J, leaving 6 bases between them. The CDR3 sequence is CASSLPSNTGELFF. CDR3 bases: TGCGCCAGCAGCTTGCCCAGCAACACCGGGGAGCTGTTTTTT.

This clonotype was recorded at least ten times. This rearrangement joins TRBV7-9 to TRBJ1-1; D is unresolved. CDR3 size: 11 residues. Trimming left V 8 bases short and J 7 bases short, with 11 bases between. Germline values: CDR1 SEHNR, CDR2 FQNEAQ (reference sequence). The CDR3 nucleotides read TGTGCCAGCTCCCTTTCGGATGAAGCTTTCTTT. It is translated as CASSLSDEAFF.

In its sample, this clonotype was seen a few times. The rearrangement joins TRBV3-1 to TRBJ2-3; TRBD2 might be the D (6 bases). This CDR3 region has 16 residues. Trimming removed 3 bases from V and 4 bases from J, with 17 bases in between. CDR1 is LGHDT, CDR2 YNNKEL, per germline (reference sequence). The CDR3 DNA follows: TGTGCCAGCAGCCACCGGCCTTTGGAGGGTTCAGATACGCAGTATTTT. It specifies CASSHRPLEGSDTQYF.

This clonotype was detected a few times. The chain recombines TRBV20-1 with TRBJ1-5; D unclear. Trimming took off 0 bases at V and 2 bases at J, with 5 bases between the two ends. CDR3 size: 13 residues. Germline assignment: CDR1 DFQATT and CDR2 SNEGSKA (reference sequence). The CDR3 DNA is TGCAGTGCTAGAGATCATGGCAATCAGCCCCAGCATTTT. It translates to CSARDHGNQPQHF.

This clonotype was detected many times. The chain carries TRBV6-6 and TRBJ1-1; the D is unclear. The CDR3 is 12 residues long. CDR1 and CDR2 (germline): MNHNY, SVGAGI (reference sequence). Trimming took 8 bases from V and 5 from J, leaving 12 bases between them. In nucleotides, the CDR3 is TGTGCCAGCGACAAGAAGGGAACTGAAGCTTTCTTT. It specifies CASDKKGTEAFF.

This clonotype was seen many times. CDR3 in amino acids: CASSKAAYEQYF. For the CDR3, the DNA is TGTGCCAGCAGTAAAGCAGCCTACGAGCAGTACTTC. The chain recombines TRBV12-3 or TRBV12-4 with TRBJ2-7; D unresolved. Trimming took 5 bases from V and 2 from J, leaving 7 bases between them. There are 12 residues in the CDR3.

In this sample, this clonotype turned up a few times. J is TRBJ2-5 and V is TRBV4-1, with unresolved D. Trimming cost V 3 bases and J 5 bases, with 7 bases left between them. Per germline, CDR1 MGHRA and CDR2 YSYEKL. The CDR3 has 12 residues. The CDR3 DNA reads as TGCGCCAGCAGCCATCTGGGGGAGACCCAGTACTTC. Protein sequence: CASSHLGETQYF.

This clonotype appeared many times. The chain carries TRBV7-9 and TRBJ1-3; D unclear. The V and J ends lost 1 base and 6 bases respectively, with 10 bases between them. The CDR3 consists of 14 residues. Germline V gene data show CDR1 as SEHNR and CDR2 as FQNEAQ (reference sequence). CDR3 DNA sequence: TGTGCCAGCAGCTTAGTTCAGCCCCCAAACACCATATATTTT. It codes for CASSLVQPPNTIYF.

This clonotype has at least ten counts. V usage is TRBV20-1 and J usage is TRBJ2-7; weak D call: TRBD2 (6 bases). From germline, CDR1 is DFQATT and CDR2 SNEGSKA (reference sequence). V lost 1 base to trimming and J lost 6 bases, with 19 bases between them. CDR3 length: 15 amino acids. CDR3 DNA sequence: TGCAGTGCTAGAGTACCAGCGGGCGCCACCCGCGAGCAGTACTTC. Translation: CSARVPAGATREQYF.

This clonotype has a count of ten or more. The V and J genes are TRBV20-1 and TRBJ1-2; D unclear. The germline CDR1 and CDR2 sequences are DFQATT and SNEGSKA (reference sequence). V lost 6 bases, J lost 3 bases, and 11 bases lay in between. This CDR3 is built from 12 residues. The CDR3 DNA is TGCAGTGCAAGTAAGGAAGACTATGGCTACACCTTC. This encodes CSASKEDYGYTF.

This clonotype was counted only a few times. The chain carries TRBV12-3 or TRBV12-4 and TRBJ2-1; 14 nucleotides agree with TRBD2. This CDR3 has 14 amino acids. J was trimmed by 10 bases and V by 6 bases; bases with no gene match: 5. The CDR3 bases are TGTGCCAGCAGCTTGACTAGCGGGGGGGCGGAGCAGTTCTTC. It is translated as CASSLTSGGAEQFF.

V and J are TRBV29-1 and TRBJ1-1; 9 bases align to TRBD1. Germline-derived CDR1 and CDR2 are SQVTM and ANQGSEA. CDR3 length equals 13 residues. V shed 7 bases, J shed 5 bases, and the junction held 8 bases outside the gene matches. This CDR3 reads CSAYRGRGTEAFF. CDR3 in DNA: TGCAGCGCTTACAGGGGGCGAGGGACTGAAGCTTTCTTT.

This clonotype was counted at least ten times. In DNA form, the CDR3 reads TGTGCCAGCAGCCAATGGGACGGGGAAACTGAAGCTTTCTTT. Translating gives CASSQWDGETEAFF. The chain joins TRBV4-2 to TRBJ1-1; tentatively, D is TRBD1 (5 bases). V lost 2 bases and J 5 bases, leaving 12 bases between the germline ends. This CDR3 contains 14 residues. The germline gives CDR1 LGHNA, CDR2 YNFKEQ.

This rearrangement joins TRBV7-2 to TRBJ2-1, with TRBD2 as a possible D gene (6 bases). This CDR3 is built from 14 residues. With 4 bases removed from V and 7 bases from J, the gap between germline ends came to 14 bases. Germline V gene sequence: CDR1 SGHTA, CDR2 FQGNSA. Here the CDR3 DNA reads TGTGCCAGCAGCTGGGCTAGCGTGGGGAATGAGCAGTTCTTC. Its protein is CASSWASVGNEQFF.